The clone carrying this T cell receptor beta chain was observed a handful of times. Enrollment of patients from Seattle took place during active infection, with longitudinal follow-up. This entry comes from a study of blood T cell repertoires in COVID-19. This table comes from immunoSEQ multiplex PCR, and its TCRdb copy is limited to in-frame clones, with some not included. Here the sample spans about 210,000 clones, under 90% being singletons. The CDR3 runs 15 residues. From germline, CDR1 is SGHDT and CDR2 YYEEEE. Trimming stripped 3 bases from V and 2 bases from J, with 14 bases between. This chain connects TRBV5-6 to TRBJ1-2, with no clear D. The sample comprised peripheral blood. The clonotype comes from a woman of 80 years or more with COVID-19, enrolled during active disease. CDR3 coding DNA: TGTGCCAGCAGCTCGGTAAGAGCTCAAAACTATGGCTACACCTTC. This encodes CASSSVRAQNYGYTF.